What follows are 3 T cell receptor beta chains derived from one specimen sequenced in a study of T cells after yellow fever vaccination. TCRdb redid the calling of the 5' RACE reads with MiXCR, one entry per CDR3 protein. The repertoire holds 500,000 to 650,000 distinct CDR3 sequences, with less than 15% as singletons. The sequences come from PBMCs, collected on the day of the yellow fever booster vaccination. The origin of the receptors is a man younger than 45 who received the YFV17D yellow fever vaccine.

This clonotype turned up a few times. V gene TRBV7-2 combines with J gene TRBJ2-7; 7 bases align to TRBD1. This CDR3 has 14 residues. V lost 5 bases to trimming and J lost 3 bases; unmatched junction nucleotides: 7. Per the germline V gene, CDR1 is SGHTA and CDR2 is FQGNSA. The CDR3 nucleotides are TGTGCCAGCAGCCCGGACAGGAGTCTCTACGAGCAGTACTTC. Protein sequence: CASSPDRSLYEQYF.

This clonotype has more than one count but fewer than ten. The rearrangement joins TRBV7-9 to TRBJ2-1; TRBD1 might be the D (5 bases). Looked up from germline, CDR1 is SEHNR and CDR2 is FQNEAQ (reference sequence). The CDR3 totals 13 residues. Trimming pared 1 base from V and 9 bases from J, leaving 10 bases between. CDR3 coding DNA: TGTGCCAGCAGCTTAGGGACCCAGGGTGAGCAGTTCTTC. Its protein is CASSLGTQGEQFF.

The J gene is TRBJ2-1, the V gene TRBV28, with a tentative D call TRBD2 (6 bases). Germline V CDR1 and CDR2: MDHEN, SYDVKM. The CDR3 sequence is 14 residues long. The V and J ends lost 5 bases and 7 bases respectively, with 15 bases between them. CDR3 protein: CASSGPLARNEQFF. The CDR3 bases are TGTGCCAGCAGTGGACCTCTAGCGCGAAATGAGCAGTTCTTC.